This entry features one TCR beta chain sequence. What it recognizes is unknown. The data stem from a study of cytomegalovirus exposure and HLA in healthy donors. V trimming: 4 bases; J trimming: 3 bases; junction bases outside the gene matches: 6. CDR3 length: 14 residues. In germline, CDR1 is SGHRS, CDR2 YFSETQ. Study-wide findings and caveats: Relative to equally common others, HLA-associated TCR beta chains showed greater clonal expansion in a later analysis. Researchers had no immune exposure information except CMV serostatus available. Previous analysis showed most TCR beta V segments were productive about 90% or about 30% of the time.

The PCR had 60 Vbeta and 13 Jbeta primers. Measured with immunoSEQ multiplex PCR; TCRdb has only the in-frame clones, and not every one. The sample includes some 130,000 clones, 75% to 80% of them seen just once. The J gene is TRBJ1-1, the V gene TRBV5-1; TRBD1 aligns across 7 bases. The sample comprised PBMCs. The origin of this receptor is a man in his thirties or forties in good health and CMV-seronegative. CDR3 protein: CASSAGQAYTEAFF. The CDR3 nucleotides read TGCGCCAGCAGCGCTGGACAGGCCTACACTGAAGCTTTCTTT.